The T cell receptor beta chain described here comes from a study of CD8+ T cells in alopecia areata. Study summary: The drug, oral tofacitinib, was given to treated patients at 5 to 10 mg twice daily.

Sequencing relied on a cDNA template that was reverse transcribed from extracted RNA. Profiled with immunoSEQ multiplex PCR; TCRdb holds only in-frame clones, not every one. The table lists some 120,000 clones, 58% of them singletons, with 4.5% to 5.5% in the top ten. Individuals with alopecia areata gave both lesional scalp punch biopsies and peripheral blood for collection. Sorting of PBMCs yielded the CD4+ and CD8+ T cells. Trimming took 4 bases from V and 2 from J, leaving 11 bases between them. The germline CDR1 and CDR2 sequences are LGHNA and YNFKEQ. The CDR3 consists of 14 residues. Comments on this clone: Its antigen is currently unknown.

Study outcomes and limitations: Scalp lesions, especially in alopecia totalis/universalis, had higher clonality than normal scalp.

The clonotype comes from a human donor with alopecia areata. V is TRBV4-2 and J is TRBJ2-5; weak D call: TRBD2 (7 bases). Source: CD4+ T cells sorted from blood, taken at week 0. CDR3 amino acids: CASSRGGQQETQYF. CDR3 in DNA: TGTGCCAGCAGCCGGGGGGGCCAACAAGAGACCCAGTACTTC.